This TCR beta chain was captured by sequencing in a study of cytomegalovirus exposure and HLA in healthy donors. Study-wide points: Specificity for CMV antigens was confirmed in vitro for a few of the CMV-associated chains. As a later analysis showed, a missense DCLRE1C variant was linked to trimming of TCR beta V- and J-genes. Later findings reportedly placed an Asian-associated ancestry cluster below the approximately 670-donor mean for N-insertions.

Remarks on this clone: Its antigen is currently unknown.

The PCR employed 60 Vbeta primers together with 13 Jbeta primers. Generated by immunoSEQ multiplex PCR, the TCRdb table keeps only in-frame clones and is missing some. The profile shows 85,000 to 100,000 clones, 79% of them singletons. This CDR3 has 17 amino acids. Germline V CDR1 and CDR2: LNHDA, SQIVND (reference sequence). Trimming pared 3 bases from V and 7 bases from J, leaving 21 bases between. The specimen sequenced was PBMCs. J is TRBJ1-4 and V is TRBV19, with a possible D match to TRBD1 (6 bases). The TCR sequence derives from a woman aged 35 to 49 in good health and CMV-seronegative. CDR3 residues: CASSIGRLTGRGEKLFF. As DNA, the CDR3 is TGTGCCAGTAGTATTGGACGCCTCACAGGGCGAGGTGAAAAACTGTTTTTT.